This TCR beta chain was recovered during a study of shared clonotypes between healthy human individuals. Study information: CD4 naive cells filled three plates per donor, CD4 memory three, CD8 naive two and CD8 memory one.

This clone was counted between two and nine times. V lost 7 bases to trimming and J lost 0 bases; unmatched junction nucleotides: 9. The CDR3 is made up of 16 amino acids. Per the germline V gene, CDR1 is GTSNPN and CDR2 is SVGIG (reference sequence). Libraries were prepared by immunoSEQ multiplex PCR; TCRdb keeps only in-frame clonotypes and omits some of them. The table lists millions of clones, approximately 90% of them singletons. The clonotype was recovered from a man in his late teens or twenties in good health. The specimen sequenced was naive CD4+ T cells sorted from blood. Specified subset: CD45RA+ positively selected. The gene calls are TRBV30 and TRBJ1-4, with 9 bases that match TRBD1. The CDR3 here is CASQDDRGSTNEKLFF. CDR3 DNA: TGTGCCTCCCAGGATGACAGGGGGTCAACTAATGAAAAACTGTTTTTT.